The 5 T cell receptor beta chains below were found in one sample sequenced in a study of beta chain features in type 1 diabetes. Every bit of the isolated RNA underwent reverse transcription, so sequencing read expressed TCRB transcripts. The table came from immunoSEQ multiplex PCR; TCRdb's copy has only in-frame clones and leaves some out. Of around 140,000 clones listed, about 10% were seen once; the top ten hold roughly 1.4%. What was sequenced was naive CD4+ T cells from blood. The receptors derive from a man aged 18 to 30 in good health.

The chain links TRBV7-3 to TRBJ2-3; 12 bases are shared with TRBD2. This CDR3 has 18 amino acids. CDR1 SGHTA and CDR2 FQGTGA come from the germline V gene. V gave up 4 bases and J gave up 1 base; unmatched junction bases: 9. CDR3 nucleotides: TGTGCCAGCAGCTCCAGGACTAGCGGGGCCCTAGGCACAGATACGCAGTATTTT. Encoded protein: CASSSRTSGALGTDTQYF.

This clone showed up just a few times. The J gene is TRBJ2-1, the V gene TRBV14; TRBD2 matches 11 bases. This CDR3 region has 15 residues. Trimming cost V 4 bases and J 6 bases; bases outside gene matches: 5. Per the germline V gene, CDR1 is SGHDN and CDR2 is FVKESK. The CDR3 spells CASSLGLAEVNEQFF. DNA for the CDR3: TGTGCCAGCAGCCTGGGACTAGCGGAAGTCAATGAGCAGTTCTTC.

CDR3 loop: CAWKLAGGPEQFF. The CDR3, as DNA: TGTGCCTGGAAACTAGCGGGGGGTCCTGAGCAGTTCTTC. The rearrangement links TRBV30 to TRBJ2-1; 12 bases are a match to TRBD2. The trim removed 4 bases at V and 9 bases at J, leaving 4 bases unmatched. The CDR3 covers 13 residues. The germline V gene encodes CDR1 GTSNPN and CDR2 SVGIG (reference sequence). Using reference TRBV30 and TRBJ2-1 for the parts outside the CDR3, the full variable domain is SQTIHQWPATLVQPVGSPLSLECTVEGTSNPNLYWYRQAAGRGLQLLFYSVGIGQISSEVPQNLSASRPQDRQFILSSKKLLLSDSGFYLCAWKLAGGPEQFFGPGTRLTVL.

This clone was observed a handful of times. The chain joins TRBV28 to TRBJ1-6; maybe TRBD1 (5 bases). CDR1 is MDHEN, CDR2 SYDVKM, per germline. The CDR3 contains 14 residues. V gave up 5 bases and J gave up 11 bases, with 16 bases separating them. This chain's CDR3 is CASSVSRGVAPLHF. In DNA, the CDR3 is TGTGCCAGCAGTGTCTCAAGGGGTGTTGCACCCCTCCACTTT.

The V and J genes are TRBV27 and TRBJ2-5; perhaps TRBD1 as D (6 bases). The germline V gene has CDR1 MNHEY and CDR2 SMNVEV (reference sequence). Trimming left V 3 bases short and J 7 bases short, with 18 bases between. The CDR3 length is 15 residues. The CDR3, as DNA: TGTGCCAGCAGTTTTCTGACGGACAGCGCGGGGACCCAGTACTTC. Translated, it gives CASSFLTDSAGTQYF.